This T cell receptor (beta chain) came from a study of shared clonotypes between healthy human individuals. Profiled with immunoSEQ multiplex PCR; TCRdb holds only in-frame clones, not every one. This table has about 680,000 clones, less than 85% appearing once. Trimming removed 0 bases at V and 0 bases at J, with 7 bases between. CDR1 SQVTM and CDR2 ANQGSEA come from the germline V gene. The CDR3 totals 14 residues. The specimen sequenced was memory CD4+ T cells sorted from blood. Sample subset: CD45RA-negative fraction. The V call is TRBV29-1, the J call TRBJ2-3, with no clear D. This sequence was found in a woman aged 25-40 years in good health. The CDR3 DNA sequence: TGCAGCGTTGAAGATCATACTAGCACAGATACGCAGTATTTT. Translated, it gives CSVEDHTSTDTQYF.